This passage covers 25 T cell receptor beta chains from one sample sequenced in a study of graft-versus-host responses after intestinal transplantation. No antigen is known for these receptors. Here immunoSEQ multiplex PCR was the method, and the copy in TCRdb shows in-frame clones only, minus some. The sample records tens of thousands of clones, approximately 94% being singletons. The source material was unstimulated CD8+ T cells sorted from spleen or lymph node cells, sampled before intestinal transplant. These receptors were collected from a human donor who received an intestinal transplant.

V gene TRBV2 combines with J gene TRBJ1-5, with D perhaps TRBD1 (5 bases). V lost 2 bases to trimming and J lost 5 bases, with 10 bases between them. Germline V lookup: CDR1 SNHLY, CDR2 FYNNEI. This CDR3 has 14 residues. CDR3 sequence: CASSESGGYQPQHF. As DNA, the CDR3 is TGTGCCAGCAGTGAATCCGGGGGTTATCAGCCCCAGCATTTT. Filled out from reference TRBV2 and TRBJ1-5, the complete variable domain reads EPEVTQTPSHQVTQMGQEVILRCVPISNHLYFYWYRQILGQKVEFLVSFYNNEISEKSEIFDDQFSVERPDGSNFTLKIRSTKLEDSAMYFCASSESGGYQPQHFGDGTRLSIL.

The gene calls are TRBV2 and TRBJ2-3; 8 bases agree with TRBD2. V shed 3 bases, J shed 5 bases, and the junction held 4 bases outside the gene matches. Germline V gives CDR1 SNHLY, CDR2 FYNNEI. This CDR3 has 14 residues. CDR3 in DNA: TGTGCCAGCAGTGAGTGGCTAGCGGGAGATACGCAGTATTTT. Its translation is CASSEWLAGDTQYF.

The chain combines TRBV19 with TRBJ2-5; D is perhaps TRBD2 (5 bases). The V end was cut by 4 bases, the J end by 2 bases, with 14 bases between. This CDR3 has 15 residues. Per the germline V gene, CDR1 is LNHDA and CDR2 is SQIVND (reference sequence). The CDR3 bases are TGTGCCAGTAGTAACCCGTGGACGGGACAAGAGACCCAGTACTTC. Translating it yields CASSNPWTGQETQYF.

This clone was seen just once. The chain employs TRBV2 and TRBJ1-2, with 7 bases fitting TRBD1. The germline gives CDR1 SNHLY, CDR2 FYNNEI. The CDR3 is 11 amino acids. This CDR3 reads CAQQGVIGYTF. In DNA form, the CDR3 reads TGTGCTCAGCAGGGGGTAATTGGCTACACCTTC. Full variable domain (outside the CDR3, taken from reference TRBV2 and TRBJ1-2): EPEVTQTPSHQVTQMGQEVILRCVPISNHLYFYWYRQILGQKVEFLVSFYNNEISEKSEIFDDQFSVERPDGSNFTLKIRSTKLEDSAMYFCAQQGVIGYTFGSGTRLTVV.

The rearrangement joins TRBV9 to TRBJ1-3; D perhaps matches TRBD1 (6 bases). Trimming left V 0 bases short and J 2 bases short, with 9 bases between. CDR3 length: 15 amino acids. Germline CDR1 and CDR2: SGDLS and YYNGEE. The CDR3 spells CASSVGRGTGNTIYF. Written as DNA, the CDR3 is TGTGCCAGCAGCGTAGGAAGGGGGACTGGAAACACCATATATTTT.

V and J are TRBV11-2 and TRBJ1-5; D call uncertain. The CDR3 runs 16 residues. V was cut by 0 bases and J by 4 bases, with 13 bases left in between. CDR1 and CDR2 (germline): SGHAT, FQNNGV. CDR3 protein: CASSLDFTVANQPQHF. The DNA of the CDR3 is TGTGCCAGCAGCTTAGATTTCACAGTGGCGAATCAGCCCCAGCATTTT.

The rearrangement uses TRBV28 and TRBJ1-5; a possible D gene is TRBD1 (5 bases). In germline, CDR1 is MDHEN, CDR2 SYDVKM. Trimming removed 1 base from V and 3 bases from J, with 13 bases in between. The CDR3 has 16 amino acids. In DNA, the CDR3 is TGTGCCAGCAGTTTATTGGGGCAGGCGAACAATCAGCCCCAGCATTTT. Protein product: CASSLLGQANNQPQHF.

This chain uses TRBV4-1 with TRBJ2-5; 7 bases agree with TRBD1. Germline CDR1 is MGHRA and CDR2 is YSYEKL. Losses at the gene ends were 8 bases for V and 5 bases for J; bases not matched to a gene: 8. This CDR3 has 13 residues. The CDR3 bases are TGCGCCAGCGGCCCGACAGGGTTGGAGACCCAGTACTTC. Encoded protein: CASGPTGLETQYF.

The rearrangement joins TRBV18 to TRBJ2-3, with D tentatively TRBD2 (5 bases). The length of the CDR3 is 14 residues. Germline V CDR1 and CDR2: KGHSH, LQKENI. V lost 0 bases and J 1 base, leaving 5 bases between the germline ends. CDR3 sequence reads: CASSPPAGTDTQYF. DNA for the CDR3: TGTGCCAGCTCACCACCAGCGGGCACAGATACGCAGTATTTT.

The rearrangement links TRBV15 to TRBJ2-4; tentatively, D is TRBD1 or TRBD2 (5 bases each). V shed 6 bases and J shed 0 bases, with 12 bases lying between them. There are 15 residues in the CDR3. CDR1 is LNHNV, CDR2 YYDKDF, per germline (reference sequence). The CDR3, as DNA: TGTGCCACCAGTACCCTGGGGGAAGCCAAAAACATTCAGTACTTC. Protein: CATSTLGEAKNIQYF.

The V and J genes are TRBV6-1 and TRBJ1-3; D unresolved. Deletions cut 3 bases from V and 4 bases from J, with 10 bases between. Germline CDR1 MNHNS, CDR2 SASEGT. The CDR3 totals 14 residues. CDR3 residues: CASSDGEGGNTIYF. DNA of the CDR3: TGTGCCAGCAGTGACGGGGAAGGGGGAAACACCATATATTTT.

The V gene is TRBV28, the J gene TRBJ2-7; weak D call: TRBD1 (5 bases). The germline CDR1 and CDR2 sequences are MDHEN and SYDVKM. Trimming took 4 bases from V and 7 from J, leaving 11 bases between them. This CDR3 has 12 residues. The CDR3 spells CASSWGLGEQYF. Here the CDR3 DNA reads TGTGCCAGCAGTTGGGGCCTTGGGGAGCAGTACTTC.

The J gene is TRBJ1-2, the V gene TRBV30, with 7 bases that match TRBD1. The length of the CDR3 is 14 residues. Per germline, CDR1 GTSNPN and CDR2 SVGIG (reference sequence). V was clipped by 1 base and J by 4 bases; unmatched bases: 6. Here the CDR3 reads CAWSGQGAFYGYTF. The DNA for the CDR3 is TGTGCCTGGAGTGGACAGGGTGCCTTCTATGGCTACACCTTC.

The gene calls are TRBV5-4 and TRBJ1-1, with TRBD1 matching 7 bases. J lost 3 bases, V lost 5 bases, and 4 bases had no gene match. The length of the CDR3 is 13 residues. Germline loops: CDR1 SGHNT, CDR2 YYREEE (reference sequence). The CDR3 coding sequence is TGTGCCAGCAGTTTAGACAGGGACACTGAAGCTTTCTTT. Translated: CASSLDRDTEAFF.

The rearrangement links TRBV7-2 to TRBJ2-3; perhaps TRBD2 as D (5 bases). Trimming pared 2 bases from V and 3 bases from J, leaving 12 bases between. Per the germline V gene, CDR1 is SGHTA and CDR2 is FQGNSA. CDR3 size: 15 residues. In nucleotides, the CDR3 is TGTGCCAGCAGCTTACCGAGGAGGTGGACAGATACGCAGTATTTT. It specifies CASSLPRRWTDTQYF.

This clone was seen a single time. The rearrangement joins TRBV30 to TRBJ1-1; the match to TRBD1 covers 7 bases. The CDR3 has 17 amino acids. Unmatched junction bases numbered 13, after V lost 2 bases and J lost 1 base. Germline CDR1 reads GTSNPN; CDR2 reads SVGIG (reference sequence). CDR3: CAWSSLSHRGTNTEAFF. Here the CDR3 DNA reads TGTGCCTGGAGTTCTCTATCACACAGGGGAACGAACACTGAAGCTTTCTTT.

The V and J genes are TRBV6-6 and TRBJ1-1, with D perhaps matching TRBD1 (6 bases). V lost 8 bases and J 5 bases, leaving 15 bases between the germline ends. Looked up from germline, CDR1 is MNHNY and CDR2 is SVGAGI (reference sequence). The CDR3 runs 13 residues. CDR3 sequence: CASSQGRKTEAFF. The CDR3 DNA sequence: TGTGCCAGCTCGCAGGGGAGGAAGACTGAAGCTTTCTTT.

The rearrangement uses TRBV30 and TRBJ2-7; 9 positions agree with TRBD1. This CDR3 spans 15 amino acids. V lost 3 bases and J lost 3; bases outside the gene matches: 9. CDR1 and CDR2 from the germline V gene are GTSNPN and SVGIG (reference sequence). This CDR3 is CAWSARQGGLYEQYF. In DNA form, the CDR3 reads TGTGCCTGGAGCGCCAGACAGGGGGGTCTCTACGAGCAGTACTTC.

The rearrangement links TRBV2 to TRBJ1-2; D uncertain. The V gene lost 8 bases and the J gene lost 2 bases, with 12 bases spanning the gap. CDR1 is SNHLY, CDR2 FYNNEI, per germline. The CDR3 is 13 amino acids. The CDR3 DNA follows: TGTGCCAGCCGGGGAACGGGGAACTATGGCTACACCTTC. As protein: CASRGTGNYGYTF.

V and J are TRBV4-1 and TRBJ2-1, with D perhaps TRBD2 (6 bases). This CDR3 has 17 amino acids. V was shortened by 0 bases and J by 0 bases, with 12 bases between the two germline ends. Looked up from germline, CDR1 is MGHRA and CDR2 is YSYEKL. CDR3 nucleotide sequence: TGCGCCAGCAGCCAAGAAGCTAGCGCTAGCTCCTACAATGAGCAGTTCTTC. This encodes CASSQEASASSYNEQFF.

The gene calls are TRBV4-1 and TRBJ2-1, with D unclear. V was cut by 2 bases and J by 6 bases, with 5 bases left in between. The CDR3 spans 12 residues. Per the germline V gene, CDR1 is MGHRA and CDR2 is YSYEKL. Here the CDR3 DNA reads TGCGCCAGCAGCCAAAACATCAATGAGCAGTTCTTC. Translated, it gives CASSQNINEQFF.

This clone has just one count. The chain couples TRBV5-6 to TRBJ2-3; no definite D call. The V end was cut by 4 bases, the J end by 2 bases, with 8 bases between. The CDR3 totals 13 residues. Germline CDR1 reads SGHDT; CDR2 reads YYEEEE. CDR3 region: CASSLGSTDTQYF. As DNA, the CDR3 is TGTGCCAGCAGCCTGGGTTCCACAGATACGCAGTATTTT.

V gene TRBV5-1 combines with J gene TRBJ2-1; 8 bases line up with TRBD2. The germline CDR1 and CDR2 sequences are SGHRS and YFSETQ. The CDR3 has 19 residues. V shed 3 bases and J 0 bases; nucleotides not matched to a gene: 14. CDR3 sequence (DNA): TGCGCCAGCAGCTCCCCCGGGACTAGTTTCTCCCTCTCCTACAATGAGCAGTTCTTC. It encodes CASSSPGTSFSLSYNEQFF.

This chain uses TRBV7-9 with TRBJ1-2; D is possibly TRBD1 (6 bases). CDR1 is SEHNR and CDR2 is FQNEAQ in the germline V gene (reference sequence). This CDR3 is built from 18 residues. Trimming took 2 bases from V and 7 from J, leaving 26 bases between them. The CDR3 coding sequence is TGTGCCAGCAGCTTAAATATGGGGATGGACTCAGGCAGGGGTGGCTACACCTTC. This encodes CASSLNMGMDSGRGGYTF.

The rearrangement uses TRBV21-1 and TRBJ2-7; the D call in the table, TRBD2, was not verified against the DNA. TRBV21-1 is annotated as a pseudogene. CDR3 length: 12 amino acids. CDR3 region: CASSPSSGEQYF. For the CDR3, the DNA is TGTGCCAGCAGCCCTTCCTCCGGCGAGCAGTACTTC.